Reported below is one T cell receptor beta chain. This sample was included in a study of blood T cell repertoires in COVID-19. Study-wide context: Whether acute or convalescent, the COVID-19 samples came from the United States, Italy and Spain. T cells, B-cell-depleted T cells, or PBMCs provided the cDNA or gDNA that served as material.

Original handling: Amplification of reference gene primers was used by the study to estimate nucleated cell counts. Here immunoSEQ multiplex PCR was the method, and the copy in TCRdb shows in-frame clones only, minus some. V, J and clone size are taken as reported in that table, and D and trimming were inferred from the DNA itself. The data show 60,000 to 70,000 clones, around 90% seen once. Germline V gives CDR1 SGHRS, CDR2 YFSETQ. V lost 0 bases, J lost 5 bases, and 14 bases lay in between. The CDR3 covers 16 residues. This chain links TRBV5-1 with TRBJ2-2, with a possible D match to TRBD2 (5 bases). Sequencing input: peripheral blood. The sequence derives from a human donor in a cohort sampled during active COVID-19. CDR3 sequence: CASSLVSPEETGELFF. CDR3 in DNA: TGCGCCAGCAGCTTGGTGTCACCGGAGGAAACCGGGGAGCTGTTTTTT.